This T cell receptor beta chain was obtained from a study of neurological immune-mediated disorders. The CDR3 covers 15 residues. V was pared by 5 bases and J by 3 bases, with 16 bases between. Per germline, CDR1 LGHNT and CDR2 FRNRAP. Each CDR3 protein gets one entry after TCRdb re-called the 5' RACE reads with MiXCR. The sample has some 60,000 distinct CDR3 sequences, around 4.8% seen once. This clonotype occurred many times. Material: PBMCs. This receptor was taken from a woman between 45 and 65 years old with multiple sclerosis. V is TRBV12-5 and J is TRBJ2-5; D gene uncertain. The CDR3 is CASGLGSFGKETQYF. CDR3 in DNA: TGTGCTAGTGGTCTAGGGTCTTTTGGAAAAGAGACCCAGTACTTC.